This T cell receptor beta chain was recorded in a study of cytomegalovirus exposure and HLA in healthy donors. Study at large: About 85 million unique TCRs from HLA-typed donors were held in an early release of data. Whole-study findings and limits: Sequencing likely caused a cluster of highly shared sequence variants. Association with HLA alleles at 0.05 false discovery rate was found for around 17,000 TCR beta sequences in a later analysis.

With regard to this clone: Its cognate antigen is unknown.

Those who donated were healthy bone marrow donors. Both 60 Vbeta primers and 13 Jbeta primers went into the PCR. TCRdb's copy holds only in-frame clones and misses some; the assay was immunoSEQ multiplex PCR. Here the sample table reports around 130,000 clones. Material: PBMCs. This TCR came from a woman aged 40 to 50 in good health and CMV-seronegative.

DNA of the CDR3: TGTGCCATCAGTAGCTTCGGGGGAGGGGACGGCGAATACGCTGAAGCTTTCTTT. Residues: CAISSFGGGDGEYAEAFF. The rearrangement joins TRBV10-3 to TRBJ1-1; tentative D call: TRBD1 (5 bases). The length of the CDR3 is 18 residues. Germline loops: CDR1 ENHRY, CDR2 SYGVKD. V lost 5 bases and J 6 bases, leaving 28 bases between the germline ends.